Below, one T cell receptor (beta chain) is given with its context. This clonotype was found many times. Its antigen has not been determined. No base quality values were provided; no much bigger clone lies one nucleotide off. The sample was run on an Illumina NovaSeq 6000. cDNA libraries for TCRalpha and TCRbeta were prepared by 5'RACE using constant-segment primers, with sample barcodes and unique molecular identifiers added. Trizol reagent was used to extract RNA from every sample. Amplification of the libraries took two PCR steps, and the second step added a second sample barcode plus Illumina TruSeq adapters. Sequencing of libraries was performed on an Illumina NovaSeq with 2 x 150 bp paired-end reads. In the authors' own workflow: With migec v1.2.7, reads were demultiplexed and then collapsed into UMI-guided consensus sequences. With mixcr v2.1.11, UMI consensuses were aligned to TRA and TRB V and J templates and assembled into clonotypes. Clonotypes were classified as expanded or contracted when called significant by both edgeR and NoisET, with noise models trained on biological replicates. edgeR calls used a false discovery rate-adjusted p below 0.01 and a log2 fold-change threshold of 1. PCA with hierarchical clustering of max-normalized trajectories of the 1000 most abundant clonotypes was used as exploratory dynamics analysis. Separately sequenced CD4+ and CD8+ repertoires were used to assign a CD4 or CD8 phenotype to each responding clone. The public sequencing data were trimmed at Q25 with fastp and processed into clonotypes with MiXCR by TCRdb, which kept only in-frame beta chains. One record per CDR3 amino acid sequence lists the most common genes and DNA. For this entry, the V and J calls and clone size follow TCRdb and not the study's own pipeline. The sample yields around 300,000 distinct CDR3 sequences; 7.5% to 9.5% were counted once. The ten largest clonotypes hold around a fifth of the sample.

Ficoll-Paque density gradient centrifugation was used to isolate PBMCs. There are 14 amino acids in the CDR3, from cysteine to phenylalanine inclusive. Solely the CDR3 DNA is kept, with 42 bases framed from the first base. The germline V gene gives CDR1 as SGHRS and CDR2 as YFSETQ. Trimming costs V 7 bases and J 2 bases, and their ends lie 14 bases apart. This entry belongs to a study of T-cell memory formation after mild COVID-19 (dated by TCRdb to the early 2020s). Study-level background: TCR sequence clusters from the two donors were largely donor specific. Longitudinal TCRalpha and TCRbeta repertoire sequencing tracked T-cell clones expanding and contracting after mild COVID-19 in two donors. Two young, previously healthy adult volunteers made up the cohort, one male and one female. Study-level results and caveats: Contracting CD4+ clones turned up mainly in the CM and EM memory subsets, whereas EMRA was where CD8+ clones were enriched. The study covered only a couple of mild cases, and larger cohorts including severe cases with pre-infection samples were considered necessary. From day 15 to 85, contracting clones showed balanced CD4/CD8 phenotypes, whereas a second wave of clones that expanded from day 15 to 37 leaned towards CD4+. SARS-CoV-2 specificity was not confirmed for the second-wave clones peaking on day 37. The detection of some responding clones in pre-infection memory suggests that pre-existing cross-reactive memory T cells joined the SARS-CoV-2 response.

The V gene is TRBV5-1 and the J gene is TRBJ2-3, with a weak D call of TRBD2 (5 bases match). Sequencing input: PBMCs or a T cell subset sorted from them (not recorded which). This sequence was found in a man aged 18 to 29 who had mild COVID-19 (a few samples of this study predate the infection). The sample titles of this study are shuffled in the database, so cell type and time point are left out; the donor was told from shared clones. The bases are TGCGCCAGCGTAGAGGGATCTCACACAGATACGCAGTATTTT. Its protein product is CASVEGSHTDTQYF.